A single sample gave rise to the 14 T cell receptor beta chains below, sequenced in a study of T cells in Graves' hyperthyroidism and ophthalmopathy. The TCR beta CDR3 regions underwent amplification using RNA transcripts as the source. Researchers ran a first-round RT-PCR on the TCR CDR3 using the HTBI primer set. TCRdb independently ran MiXCR on the multiplex PCR reads; one entry per CDR3 protein. In the table there are approximately 400,000 distinct CDR3 sequences, 20% to 25% of which are singletons. The sample was blood. The receptors were sampled from a man between 45 and 60 years old with Graves' hyperthyroidism.

This clonotype showed up many times. The V and J genes are TRBV18 and TRBJ1-5; TRBD1 matches 10 bases. The germline V gene encodes CDR1 KGHSH and CDR2 LQKENI. Trimming at V came to 3 bases and at J to 7 bases, leaving 0 bases not matched to a gene. This CDR3 is built from 13 residues. The CDR3 region is CASSPDRGQPQHF. CDR3 bases: TGTGCCAGCTCACCGGACAGGGGGCAGCCCCAGCATTTT.

This clonotype was seen only a few times. The chain uses TRBV12-3 or TRBV12-4 and TRBJ2-7; D may be TRBD1 or TRBD2 (5 bases each). V lost 4 bases and J 0 bases, leaving 10 bases between the germline ends. The CDR3 loop spans 14 amino acids. CDR3 DNA: TGTGCCAGCAGTTGGGGACCAAGCTCCTACGAGCAGTACTTC. It specifies CASSWGPSSYEQYF.

For the CDR3, the DNA is TGTGCCAGCAGCTTAGGAGGACAGGGAAGGGAAAAACTGTTTTTT. Protein product: CASSLGGQGREKLFF. This chain connects TRBV11-3 to TRBJ1-4; 8 bases line up with TRBD1. Germline V gene lookup returns CDR1 SGHNT and CDR2 YENEEA. Losses at the gene ends were 1 base for V and 8 bases for J; bases not matched to a gene: 6. CDR3 length: 15 amino acids.

This sequence joins TRBV7-2 and TRBJ2-1; 11 positions agree with TRBD2. This CDR3 region has 16 residues. The V gene end was trimmed by 1 base and the J gene end by 9 bases; junction bases not matched to a gene: 8. Germline values: CDR1 SGHTA, CDR2 FQGNSA. The CDR3 protein is CASSLVPSGRWGEQFF. The CDR3 nucleotides are TGTGCCAGCAGCTTAGTCCCTAGCGGGAGGTGGGGTGAGCAGTTCTTC.

In this sample, this clonotype turned up many times. The chain carries TRBV2 and TRBJ2-1; 9 nucleotides match TRBD2. The CDR3 is 16 residues long. Looked up from germline, CDR1 is SNHLY and CDR2 is FYNNEI. The V gene end was trimmed by 7 bases and the J gene end by 8 bases; junction bases not matched to a gene: 15. CDR3 amino acids: CASTPGTSHLGDEQFF. The CDR3 nucleotides are TGTGCCAGCACCCCGGGGACTAGCCACCTCGGCGATGAGCAGTTCTTC.

The chain joins TRBV5-1 to TRBJ2-7; TRBD1 aligns across 10 bases. V lost 0 bases to trimming and J lost 6 bases; unmatched junction nucleotides: 6. Germline V gene data show CDR1 as SGHRS and CDR2 as YFSETQ. CDR3 length: 15 amino acids. The CDR3 reads CASSLAGTGETEQYF. Here the CDR3 DNA reads TGCGCCAGCAGCTTGGCGGGGACAGGGGAAACCGAGCAGTACTTC.

This clonotype was seen a handful of times. The chain recombines TRBV10-1 with TRBJ2-1; 7 nucleotides match TRBD1. The CDR3 has 14 amino acids. Trimming removed 5 bases from V and 2 bases from J; junction bases left unmatched: 3. CDR1 WNHNN and CDR2 SYGVQD come from the germline V gene (reference sequence). CDR3: CASSRDSTYNEQFF. CDR3 DNA: TGCGCCAGCAGTCGGGACAGCACCTACAATGAGCAGTTCTTC.

The V gene is TRBV7-9, the J gene TRBJ2-3, with TRBD2 as a possible D gene (6 bases). Looked up from germline, CDR1 is SEHNR and CDR2 is FQNEAQ (reference sequence). V was pared by 1 base and J by 2 bases, with 7 bases between. This CDR3 has 14 amino acids. CDR3 DNA: TGTGCCAGCAGCTTAGGGACTACCACAGATACGCAGTATTTT. Translation: CASSLGTTTDTQYF.

This clonotype was counted ten times or more. The V call is TRBV20-1, the J call TRBJ2-3; 7 bases map to TRBD2. Germline assignment: CDR1 DFQATT and CDR2 SNEGSKA (reference sequence). Trimming at V came to 3 bases and at J to 1 base, leaving 4 bases not matched to a gene. CDR3 length: 14 residues. The CDR3 loop is CSASSSGGTDTQYF. The CDR3 coding sequence is TGCAGTGCTAGTTCTAGCGGTGGCACAGATACGCAGTATTTT.

This clonotype has a handful of counts. This sequence joins TRBV5-1 and TRBJ1-2; TRBD1 matches 8 bases. Germline-derived CDR1 and CDR2 are SGHRS and YFSETQ. The CDR3 is made up of 15 amino acids. Losses at the gene ends were 3 bases for V and 6 bases for J; bases not matched to a gene: 10. CDR3 amino acids: CASSSRQGNLDGYTF. Written as DNA, the CDR3 is TGCGCCAGCAGCTCCCGACAGGGGAACTTGGATGGCTACACCTTC.

This clonotype was counted only a few times. The chain joins TRBV5-1 to TRBJ2-3; no clear D. Germline V lookup: CDR1 SGHRS, CDR2 YFSETQ. Between the trimmed V and J ends, which lost 0 bases and 2 bases, there was a span of 10 bases. CDR3 length: 15 amino acids. CDR3 sequence (DNA): TGCGCCAGCAGCTTGGACGGAAGTCCCACAGATACGCAGTATTTT. This translates into CASSLDGSPTDTQYF.

This clonotype was detected only a few times. In nucleotides, the CDR3 is TGTGCCAGCAGCTTAGATGTGGGAGGAGGGGACATTCAGTACTTC. Amino acids: CASSLDVGGGDIQYF. This sequence joins TRBV7-9 and TRBJ2-4; TRBD2 is a possible D gene (6 bases). From germline, CDR1 is SEHNR and CDR2 FQNEAQ (reference sequence). This CDR3 has 15 amino acids. The ends were cut back, 1 base at V and 8 bases at J, with 15 bases in the middle.

The genes are TRBV20-1 and TRBJ2-7, with D possibly being TRBD2 (6 bases). Germline V gene lookup returns CDR1 DFQATT and CDR2 SNEGSKA (reference sequence). Trimming shortened V by 1 base and J by 4 bases, and 14 bases separated the two germline ends. The CDR3 is made up of 14 amino acids. Written as DNA, the CDR3 is TGCAGTGCTAGAGGGCGGGACCTCTTGTACGAGCAGTACTTC. Protein: CSARGRDLLYEQYF.

This clonotype was counted a few times. The chain links TRBV9 to TRBJ2-7; TRBD1 might be the D (6 bases). V lost 0 bases to trimming and J lost 2 bases, with 21 bases between them. The CDR3 is 18 residues long. From germline, CDR1 is SGDLS and CDR2 YYNGEE. As DNA, the CDR3 is TGTGCCAGCAGCGTAGTTTTGTGGGGGCGGCTCGGCCCCTACGAGCAGTACTTC. Residues: CASSVVLWGRLGPYEQYF.